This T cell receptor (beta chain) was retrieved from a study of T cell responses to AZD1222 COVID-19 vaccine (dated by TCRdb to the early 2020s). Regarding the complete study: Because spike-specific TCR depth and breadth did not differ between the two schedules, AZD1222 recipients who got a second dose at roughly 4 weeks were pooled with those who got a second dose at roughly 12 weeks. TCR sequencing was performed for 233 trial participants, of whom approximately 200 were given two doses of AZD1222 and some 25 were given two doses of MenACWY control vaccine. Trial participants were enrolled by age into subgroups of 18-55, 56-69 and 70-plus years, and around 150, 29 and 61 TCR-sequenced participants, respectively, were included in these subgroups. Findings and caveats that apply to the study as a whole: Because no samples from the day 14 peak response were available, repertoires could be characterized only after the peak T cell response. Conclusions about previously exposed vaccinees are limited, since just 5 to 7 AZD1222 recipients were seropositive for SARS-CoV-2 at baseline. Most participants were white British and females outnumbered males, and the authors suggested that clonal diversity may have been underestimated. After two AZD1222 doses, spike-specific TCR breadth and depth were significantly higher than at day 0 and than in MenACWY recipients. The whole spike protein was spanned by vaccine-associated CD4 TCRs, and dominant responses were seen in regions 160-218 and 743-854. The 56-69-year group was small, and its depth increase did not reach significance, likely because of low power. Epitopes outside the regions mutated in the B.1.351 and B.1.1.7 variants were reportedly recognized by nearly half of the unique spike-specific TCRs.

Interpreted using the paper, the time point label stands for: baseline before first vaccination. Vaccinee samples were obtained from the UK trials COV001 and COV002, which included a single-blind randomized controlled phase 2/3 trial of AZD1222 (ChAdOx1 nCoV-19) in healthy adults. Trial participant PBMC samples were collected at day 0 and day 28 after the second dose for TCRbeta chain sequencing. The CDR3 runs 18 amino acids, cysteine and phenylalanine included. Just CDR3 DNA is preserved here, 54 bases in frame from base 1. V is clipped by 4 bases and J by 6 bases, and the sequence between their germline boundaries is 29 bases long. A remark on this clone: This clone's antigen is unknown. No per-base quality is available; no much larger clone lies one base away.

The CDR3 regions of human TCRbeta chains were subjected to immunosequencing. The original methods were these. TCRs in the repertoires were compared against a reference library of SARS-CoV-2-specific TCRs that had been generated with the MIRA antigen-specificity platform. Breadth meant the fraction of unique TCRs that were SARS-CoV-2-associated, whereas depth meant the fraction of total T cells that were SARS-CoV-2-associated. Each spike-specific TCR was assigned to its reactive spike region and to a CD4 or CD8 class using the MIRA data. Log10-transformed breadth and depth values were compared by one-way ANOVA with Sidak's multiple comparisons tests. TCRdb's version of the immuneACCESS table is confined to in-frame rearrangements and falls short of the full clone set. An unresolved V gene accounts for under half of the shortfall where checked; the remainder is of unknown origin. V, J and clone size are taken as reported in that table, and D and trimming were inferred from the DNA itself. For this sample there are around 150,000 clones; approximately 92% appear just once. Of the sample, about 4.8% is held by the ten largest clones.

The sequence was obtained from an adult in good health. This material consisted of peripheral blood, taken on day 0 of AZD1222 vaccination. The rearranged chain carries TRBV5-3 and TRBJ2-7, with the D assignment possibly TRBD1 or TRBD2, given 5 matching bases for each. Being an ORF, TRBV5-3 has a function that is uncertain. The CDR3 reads CARSLIWDGFMVVREQYF. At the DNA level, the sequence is TGTGCCAGAAGCCTGATATGGGACGGATTCATGGTAGTACGCGAGCAGTACTTC.